This is a list of T cell receptor beta chains from one sample in a study of cytomegalovirus exposure and HLA in healthy donors. Using immunoSEQ multiplex PCR, the repertoire was profiled, and TCRdb retains in-frame clones only, with some absent. The table lists approximately 150,000 clones, 71% of them singletons. Sequencing was performed on PBMCs. These receptors were obtained from a woman in her 30s in good health and CMV-seronegative. CDR3s include the opening cysteine and the closing phenylalanine or tryptophan. A D gene is named only where the DNA matches it firmly. The size of a clone is reported for some rows only, either as once, few or many, or as a class for expanded clones.

size	V	J	D	CDR3	DNA
-	TRBV14	TRBJ2-5	TRBD2	CASTPAAGGGETQYF	TGTGCCAGCACCCCGGCGGCGGGAGGTGGAGAGACCCAGTACTTC
-	TRBV5-1	TRBJ1-2	TRBD1	CASSSTGQTAYGYTF	TGCGCCAGCAGCTCCACGGGACAGACGGCCTATGGCTACACCTTC
few	TRBV19	TRBJ1-2	-	CASSINGFGYTF	TGTGCCAGTAGTATAAACGGGTTTGGCTACACCTTC
-	TRBV7-9	TRBJ2-5	-	CASSLGQGVAETQYF	TGTGCCAGCAGCTTGGGACAAGGTGTCGCGGAGACCCAGTACTTC
-	TRBV14	TRBJ2-7	-	CASSPKLDSYEQYF	TGTGCCAGCAGCCCTAAATTAGACAGCTACGAGCAGTACTTC
few	TRBV6-6	TRBJ2-7	TRBD2	CASSYELRGTEQYF	TGTGCCAGCAGTTACGAATTGCGGGGGACCGAGCAGTACTTC
once	TRBV7-3	TRBJ2-1	TRBD2	CASSSLAGDLYNEQFF	TGTGCCAGCAGCTCCTTAGCGGGAGATCTCTACAATGAGCAGTTCTTC
once	TRBV18	TRBJ2-7	-	CASSPGGYEQYF	TGTGCCAGCTCACCAGGGGGGTACGAGCAGTACTTC
-	TRBV18	TRBJ2-4	TRBD1	CASSPEDRTGRLHIQYF	TGTGCCAGCTCACCCGAAGACAGGACAGGGAGGTTGCACATTCAGTACTTC
-	TRBV5-1	TRBJ1-4	-	CASSQSPQGNEKLFF	TGCGCCAGCAGCCAGTCCCCACAGGGTAATGAAAAACTGTTTTTT
few	TRBV7-2	TRBJ1-1	-	CASSFSQGLNTEAFF	TGTGCCAGCAGCTTTTCCCAGGGGTTAAACACTGAAGCTTTCTTT
-	TRBV29-1	TRBJ2-7	TRBD2	CSASSGRAYEQYF	TGCAGCGCCTCTAGCGGGAGAGCCTACGAGCAGTACTTC
few	TRBV6-5	TRBJ2-3	-	CASSYRRSTDTQYF	TGTGCCAGCAGTTATCGCAGAAGCACAGATACGCAGTATTTT
-	TRBV4-3	TRBJ1-3	TRBD1	CASSQDSGGSGNTIYF	TGCGCCAGCAGCCAAGATTCAGGGGGTTCTGGAAACACCATATATTTT
-	TRBV28	TRBJ1-5	-	CASRPNTGSNQPQHF	TGTGCCAGCAGGCCGAACACAGGGAGCAATCAGCCCCAGCATTTT
-	TRBV19	TRBJ1-5	-	CASRPGGNQPQHF	TGTGCCAGCAGACCCGGGGGCAATCAGCCCCAGCATTTT
-	TRBV2	TRBJ2-3	TRBD2	CASRGLAATTDTQYF	TGTGCCAGCAGGGGACTAGCGGCTACCACAGATACGCAGTATTTT
-	TRBV5-1	TRBJ2-6	TRBD1	CASSPGTGIPGANVLTF	TGCGCCTCCTCCCCCGGGACAGGCATCCCTGGGGCCAACGTCCTGACTTTC
-	TRBV9	TRBJ1-3	-	CASRDNSGNTIYF	TGTGCCAGCAGGGACAACTCTGGAAACACCATATATTTT
once	TRBV29-1	TRBJ1-3	-	CSVSLDSSGNTIYF	TGCAGCGTTTCCCTTGACAGCTCTGGAAACACCATATATTTT
few	TRBV5-1	TRBJ1-1	-	CASSEIGGLNTEAFF	TGCGCCAGCAGCGAGATCGGGGGGCTGAACACTGAAGCTTTCTTT
-	TRBV28	TRBJ2-7	-	CASSLRSDSSYEQYF	TGTGCCAGCAGTCTCCGTTCCGATAGCTCCTACGAGCAGTACTTC